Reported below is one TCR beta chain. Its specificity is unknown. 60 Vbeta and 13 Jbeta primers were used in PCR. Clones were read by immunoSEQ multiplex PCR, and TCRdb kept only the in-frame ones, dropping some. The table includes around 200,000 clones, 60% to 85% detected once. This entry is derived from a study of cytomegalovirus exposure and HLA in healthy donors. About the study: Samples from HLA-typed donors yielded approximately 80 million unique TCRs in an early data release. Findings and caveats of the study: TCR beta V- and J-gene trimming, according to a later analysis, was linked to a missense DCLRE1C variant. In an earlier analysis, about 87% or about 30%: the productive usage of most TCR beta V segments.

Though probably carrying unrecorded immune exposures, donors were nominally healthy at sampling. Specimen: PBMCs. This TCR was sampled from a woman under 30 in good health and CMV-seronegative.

CDR3 DNA: TGTGCCAGCAGTTTGATGGAGGGAATGAACACTGAAGCTTTCTTT. This translates into CASSLMEGMNTEAFF. This sequence joins TRBV28 and TRBJ1-1, with unresolved D. In germline, CDR1 is MDHEN, CDR2 SYDVKM. Trimming removed 3 bases at V and 0 bases at J, with 11 bases between. The CDR3 is made up of 15 amino acids.